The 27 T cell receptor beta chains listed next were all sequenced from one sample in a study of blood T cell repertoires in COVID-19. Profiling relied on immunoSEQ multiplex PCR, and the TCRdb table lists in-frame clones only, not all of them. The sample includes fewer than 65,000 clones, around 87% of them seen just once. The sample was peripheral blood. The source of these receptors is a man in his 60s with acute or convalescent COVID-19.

In DNA form, the CDR3 reads TGTGCCAGCTCACGGCAGAAGGATACGCAGTATTTT. As protein: CASSRQKDTQYF. The rearrangement links TRBV18 to TRBJ2-3; D is uncertain. The CDR3 loop spans 12 amino acids. CDR1 and CDR2 from the germline V gene are KGHSH and LQKENI. Trimming cost V 4 bases and J 6 bases, with 8 bases left between them.

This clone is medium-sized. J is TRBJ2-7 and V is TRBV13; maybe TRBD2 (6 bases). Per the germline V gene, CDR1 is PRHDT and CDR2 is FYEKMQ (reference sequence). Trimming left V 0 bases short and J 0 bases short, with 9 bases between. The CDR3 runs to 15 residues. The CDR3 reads CASSLGEGHSYEQYF. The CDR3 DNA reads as TGTGCCAGCAGCTTAGGGGAGGGGCACTCCTACGAGCAGTACTTC.

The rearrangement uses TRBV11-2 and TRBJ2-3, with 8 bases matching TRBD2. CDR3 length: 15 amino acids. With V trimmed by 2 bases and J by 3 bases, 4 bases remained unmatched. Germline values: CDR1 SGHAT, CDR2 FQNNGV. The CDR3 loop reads CASSLYRGGTDTQYF. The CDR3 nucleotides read TGTGCCAGCAGCTTATATCGCGGGGGGACAGATACGCAGTATTTT.

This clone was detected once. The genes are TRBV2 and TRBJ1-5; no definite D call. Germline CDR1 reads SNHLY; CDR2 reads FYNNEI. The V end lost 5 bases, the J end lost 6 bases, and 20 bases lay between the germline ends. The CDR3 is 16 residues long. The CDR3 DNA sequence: TGTGCCAGCAGTCCCTTGGACCTCGACTACATTCAGCCCCAGCATTTT. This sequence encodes CASSPLDLDYIQPQHF.

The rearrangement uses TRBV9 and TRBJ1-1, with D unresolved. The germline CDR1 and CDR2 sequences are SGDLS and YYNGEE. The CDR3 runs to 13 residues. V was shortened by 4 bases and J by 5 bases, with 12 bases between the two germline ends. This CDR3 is CASSLESGTEAFF. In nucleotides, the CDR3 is TGTGCCAGCAGCCTCGAGTCCGGGACTGAAGCTTTCTTT.

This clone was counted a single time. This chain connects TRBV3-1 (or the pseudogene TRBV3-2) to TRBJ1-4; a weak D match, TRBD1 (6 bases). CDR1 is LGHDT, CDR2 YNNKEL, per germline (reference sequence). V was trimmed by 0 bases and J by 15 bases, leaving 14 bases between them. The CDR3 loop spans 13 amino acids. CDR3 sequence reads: CASSQDQGQWLFF. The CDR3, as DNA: TGTGCCAGCAGCCAAGACCAGGGACAATGGTTGTTTTTT.

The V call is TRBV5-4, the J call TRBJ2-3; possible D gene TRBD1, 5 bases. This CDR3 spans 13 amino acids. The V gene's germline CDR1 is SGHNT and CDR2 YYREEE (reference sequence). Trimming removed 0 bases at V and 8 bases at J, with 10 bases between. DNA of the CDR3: TGTGCCAGCAGCTTGGAGAGTAGGGGTACGCAGTATTTT. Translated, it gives CASSLESRGTQYF.

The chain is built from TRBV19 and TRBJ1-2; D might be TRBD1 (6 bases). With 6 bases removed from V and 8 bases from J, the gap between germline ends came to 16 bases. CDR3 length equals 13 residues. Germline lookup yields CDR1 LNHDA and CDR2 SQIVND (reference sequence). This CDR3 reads CASSHPGERGYTF. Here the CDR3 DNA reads TGTGCCAGTAGCCACCCAGGGGAGAGGGGCTACACCTTC.

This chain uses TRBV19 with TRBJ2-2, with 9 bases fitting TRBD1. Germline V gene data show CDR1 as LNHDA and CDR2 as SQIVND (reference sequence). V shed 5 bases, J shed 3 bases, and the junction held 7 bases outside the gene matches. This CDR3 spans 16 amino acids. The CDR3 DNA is TGTGCCAGTAGTTCCTGGGACAGGGATTACACCGGGGAGCTGTTTTTT. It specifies CASSSWDRDYTGELFF.

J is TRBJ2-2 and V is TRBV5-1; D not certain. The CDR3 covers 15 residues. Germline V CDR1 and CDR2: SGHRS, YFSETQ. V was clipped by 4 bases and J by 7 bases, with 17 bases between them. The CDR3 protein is CASSPAETFRGELFF. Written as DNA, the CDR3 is TGCGCCAGCAGCCCCGCCGAGACATTCCGCGGGGAGCTGTTTTTT.

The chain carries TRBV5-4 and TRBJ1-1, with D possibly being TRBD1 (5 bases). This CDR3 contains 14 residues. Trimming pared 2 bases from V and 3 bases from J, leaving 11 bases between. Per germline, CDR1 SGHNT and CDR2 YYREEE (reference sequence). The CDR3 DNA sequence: TGTGCCAGCAGCTTAATCGGGGGAGACACTGAAGCTTTCTTT. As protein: CASSLIGGDTEAFF.

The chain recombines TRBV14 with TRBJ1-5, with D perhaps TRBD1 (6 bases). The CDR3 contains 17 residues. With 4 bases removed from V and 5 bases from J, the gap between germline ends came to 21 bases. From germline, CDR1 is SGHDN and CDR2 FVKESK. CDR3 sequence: CASSPVGAGFIDQPQHF. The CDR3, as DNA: TGTGCCAGCAGCCCCGTGGGGGCAGGGTTCATCGATCAGCCCCAGCATTTT. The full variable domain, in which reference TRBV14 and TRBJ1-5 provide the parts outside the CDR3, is EAGVTQFPSHSVIEKGQTVTLRCDPISGHDNLYWYRRVMGKEIKFLLHFVKESKQDESGMPNNRFLAERTGGTYSTLKVQPAELEDSGVYFCASSPVGAGFIDQPQHFGDGTRLSIL.

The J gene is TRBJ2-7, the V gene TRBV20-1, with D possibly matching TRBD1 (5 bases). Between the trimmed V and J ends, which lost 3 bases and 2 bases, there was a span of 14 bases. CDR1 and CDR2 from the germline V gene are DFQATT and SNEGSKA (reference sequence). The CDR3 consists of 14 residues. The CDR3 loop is CSASPGHKAYEQYF. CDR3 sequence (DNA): TGCAGTGCTAGTCCCGGACACAAAGCCTACGAGCAGTACTTC.

CDR3 coding DNA: TGTGCCAGCAGTTACTCGGGGGCGTACGATGAAAAACTGTTTTTT. The encoded protein is CASSYSGAYDEKLFF. The chain links TRBV6-5 to TRBJ1-4; tentative D call: TRBD1 (6 bases). There are 15 residues in the CDR3. V was clipped by 0 bases and J by 6 bases, with 11 bases between them. Germline CDR1 MNHEY, CDR2 SVGAGI.

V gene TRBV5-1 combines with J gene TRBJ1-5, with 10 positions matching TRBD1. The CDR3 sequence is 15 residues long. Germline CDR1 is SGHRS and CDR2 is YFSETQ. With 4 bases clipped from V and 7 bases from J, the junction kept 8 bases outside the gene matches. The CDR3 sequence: CASSIQTGGGQPQHF. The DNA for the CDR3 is TGCGCCAGCAGCATCCAGACAGGGGGCGGGCAGCCCCAGCATTTT.

CDR3 in DNA: TGTGCCACCAGTGATACCGCCGGACTCTTGCAGTATTTT. Protein product: CATSDTAGLLQYF. The V call is TRBV24-1, the J call TRBJ2-3; D is possibly TRBD2 (5 bases). Trimming stripped 3 bases from V and 11 bases from J, with 14 bases between. This CDR3 spans 13 amino acids. Germline V gene data show CDR1 as KGHDR and CDR2 as SFDVKD.

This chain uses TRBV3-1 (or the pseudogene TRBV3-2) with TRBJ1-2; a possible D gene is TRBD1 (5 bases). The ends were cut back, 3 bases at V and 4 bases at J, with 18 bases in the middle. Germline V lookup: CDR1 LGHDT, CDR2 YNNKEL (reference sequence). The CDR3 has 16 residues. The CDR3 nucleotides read TGTGCCAGCAGCCACCCCGCATGGGGCGTTGGCTATGGCTACACCTTC. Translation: CASSHPAWGVGYGYTF.

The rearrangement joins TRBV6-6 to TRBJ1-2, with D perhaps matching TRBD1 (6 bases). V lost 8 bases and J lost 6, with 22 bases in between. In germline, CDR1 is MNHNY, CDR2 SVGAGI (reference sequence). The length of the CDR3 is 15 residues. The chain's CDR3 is CASSDGGTSYHGYTF. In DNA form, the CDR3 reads TGTGCCAGCTCAGACGGGGGGACATCTTACCATGGCTACACCTTC.

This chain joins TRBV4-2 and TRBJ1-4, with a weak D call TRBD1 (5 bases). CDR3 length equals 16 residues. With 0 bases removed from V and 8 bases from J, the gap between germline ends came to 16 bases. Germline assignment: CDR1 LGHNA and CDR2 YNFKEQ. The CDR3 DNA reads TGTGCCAGCAGCCAAGATTTGGGATCAGGGAGGGAAAAACTGTTTTTT. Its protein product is CASSQDLGSGREKLFF.

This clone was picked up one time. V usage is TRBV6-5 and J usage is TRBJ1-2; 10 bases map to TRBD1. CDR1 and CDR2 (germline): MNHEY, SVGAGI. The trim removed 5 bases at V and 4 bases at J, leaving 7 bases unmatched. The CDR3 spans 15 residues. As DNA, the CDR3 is TGTGCCAGCAGTACGTCCCGGACAGGGGGCTATGGCTACACCTTC. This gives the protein CASSTSRTGGYGYTF.

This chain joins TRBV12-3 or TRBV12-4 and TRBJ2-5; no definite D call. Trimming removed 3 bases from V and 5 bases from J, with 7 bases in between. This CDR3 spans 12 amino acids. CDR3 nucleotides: TGTGCCAGCAGTTTTCTATCCGAGACCCAGTACTTC. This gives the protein CASSFLSETQYF.

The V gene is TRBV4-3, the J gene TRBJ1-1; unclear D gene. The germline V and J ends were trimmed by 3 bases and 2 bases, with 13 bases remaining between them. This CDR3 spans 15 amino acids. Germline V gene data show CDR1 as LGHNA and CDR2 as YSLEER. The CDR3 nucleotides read TGCGCCAGCAGCCAGTCAGAGGGAAGTAACACTGAAGCTTTCTTT. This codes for CASSQSEGSNTEAFF.

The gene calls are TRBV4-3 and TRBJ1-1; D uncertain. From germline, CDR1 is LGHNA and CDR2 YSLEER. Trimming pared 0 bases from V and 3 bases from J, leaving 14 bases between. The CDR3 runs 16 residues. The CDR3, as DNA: TGCGCCAGCAGCCAAGATTTGCCCGGGGAGGACACTGAAGCTTTCTTT. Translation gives CASSQDLPGEDTEAFF.

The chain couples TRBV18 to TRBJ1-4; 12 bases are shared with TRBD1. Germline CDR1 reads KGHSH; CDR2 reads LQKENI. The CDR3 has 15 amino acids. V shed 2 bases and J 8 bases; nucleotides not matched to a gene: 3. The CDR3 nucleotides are TGTGCCAGCTCACCATCCGGGACAGGGGGCGAAAAACTGTTTTTT. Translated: CASSPSGTGGEKLFF.

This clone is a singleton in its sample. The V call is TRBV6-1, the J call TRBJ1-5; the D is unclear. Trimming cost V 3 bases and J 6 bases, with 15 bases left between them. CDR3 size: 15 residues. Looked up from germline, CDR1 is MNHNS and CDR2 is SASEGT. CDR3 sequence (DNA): TGTGCCAGCAGTGATCAACCGCAGACACGTCAGCCCCAGCATTTT. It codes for CASSDQPQTRQPQHF.

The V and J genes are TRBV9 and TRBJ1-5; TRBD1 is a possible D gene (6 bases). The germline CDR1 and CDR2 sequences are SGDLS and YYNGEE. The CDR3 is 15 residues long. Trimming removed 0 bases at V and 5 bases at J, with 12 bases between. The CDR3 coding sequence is TGTGCCAGCAGCGTAGAGCCAGGGGCGGATCAGCCCCAGCATTTT. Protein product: CASSVEPGADQPQHF.

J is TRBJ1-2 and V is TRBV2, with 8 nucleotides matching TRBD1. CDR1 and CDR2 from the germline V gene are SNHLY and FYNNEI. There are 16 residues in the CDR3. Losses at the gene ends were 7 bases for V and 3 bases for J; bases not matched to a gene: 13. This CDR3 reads CASTRGQVLTDYGYTF. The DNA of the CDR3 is TGTGCCAGCACCCGGGGACAGGTACTAACCGACTATGGCTACACCTTC.